Given below is one T cell receptor beta chain in context. The clone's antigen remains unknown. Per-nucleotide qualities are absent, and no much larger clonotype sits a single base away. This entry belongs to a study of shared clonotypes between healthy human individuals (TCRdb year 2020). About the full investigation: A couple of women and three men aged 18 to 49 years were included in the cohort. To estimate repertoire size and how much clonotypes are shared between individuals, the study performed deep sequencing of blood TCR repertoires from 4 to 6 healthy adults. To increase sequencing depth and limit assay-specific biases, different laboratories used diverse techniques to prepare libraries and sequence TCR repertoires. Leukapheresis yielded between about 0.85 and 10 billion PBMCs per donor.

Using the deep immunoSEQ assay, TCR CDR3 regions were amplified from genomic DNA by multiplex PCR. Genomic DNA extracted from each cell subset was distributed evenly over all wells of several immunoSEQ 96-well plates, and each plate served as one replicate. Each replicate PCR for unsorted PBMC received 250 to 300 ng genomic DNA, equal to tens of thousands of T cell genomes. Unsorted PBMC genomic DNA was sequenced across ten immunoSEQ deep assay plates. Purified libraries were quantified with a Qubit 3.0 fluorometer, sized on a Bioanalyzer 2100, and re-quantified with the KAPA Library Quantification kit. Every immunoSEQ 96-well plate was sequenced on a dedicated single-read 150-cycle Illumina NextSeq 550 flow cell. Per the source publication's procedure: Because the immunoSEQ output held only junctional sequences and lacked quality scores, the filtering could not match the filtering applied to full-length reads. Sequences were annotated with PyIR, a Python wrapper for IgBLAST v1.9, using IMGT germline references to assign V/J genes and CDR3. Reads were filtered out if the reads had weak V/J assignments (E-value above 1e-6), no CDR3, stop codons, out-of-frame junctions, or ambiguous translated residues. V3J clonotypes were defined as sequences sharing an identical inferred V gene, J gene, and CDR3 amino acid sequence. To compute the percentage overlap between repertoires, the number of shared unique clonotypes was divided by the size of the smaller repertoire. Three approaches were used to assess repertoire richness: RTK rarefaction, the Chao1 estimator, and Recon v2.1 estimates of unobserved clonotypes. TCRdb obtained this table from immuneACCESS and retained in-frame rearrangements with V and J assigned. These tables miss some clones; where compared with another copy, unresolved V genes account for less than half of the shortfall, and the remainder is unexplained. That table furnishes V, J and clone size, whereas the DNA furnished D and trimming. Counted in this sample were about 490,000 clones; 76% of them appeared once. Roughly 13% of the sample is held by the ten biggest clonotypes.

The research as a whole found: Sampling was limited to blood, and TCR repertoires in tissue likely differ from TCR repertoires in blood. Because the study included only a small number of donors, the genetic and exposure-history diversity represented was limited. Pairwise subsampling indicated that sequencing depth was expected to affect the degree of clonotype sharing among donors.

Healthy HIV-negative adults with no recently reported acute infections or vaccinations were included as donors. Every donor was a Caucasian adult residing in Nashville, Tennessee, USA. For unsorted samples, roughly 86 million PBMCs were counted and genomic DNA was extracted with the QIAamp DNA Blood Mini kit. Blood was obtained by leukapheresis, after which PBMCs were separated by Ficoll-Histopaque density gradient centrifugation and cryopreserved in liquid nitrogen vapor phase. The CDR3 runs 13 amino acids, cysteine and phenylalanine included. The retained sequence is limited to the CDR3, 39 bases, with the frame set at the first base. The germline V gene supplies CDR1 SGHDN and CDR2 FVKESK. Between the V and J ends, shortened by 5 bases and 7 bases respectively, the junction contains 14 bases.

The receptor was isolated from a woman between 40 and 55 years old in good health. Some clones in this sample may be carry-over from other donors' samples. The sequenced sample consisted of PBMCs. The chain is encoded by TRBV14 joined to TRBJ1-2; a confident D gene designation cannot be given. The DNA reads TGTGCCAGCAGCACCCTCGTATTTCGTGGCTACACCTTC. This codes for CASSTLVFRGYTF.